This is a list of T cell receptor beta chains from one sample in a study of OX40 agonist ivuxolimab in advanced cancers. The table came from immunoSEQ multiplex PCR; TCRdb's copy has only in-frame clones and leaves some out. This table holds over 9,500 clones, around 80% found once. This sample comprised CD4+ or CD8+ T cells sorted from blood, obtained in a trial of the OX40 agonist ivuxolimab. Receptor source: an adult with an advanced solid tumor such as melanoma, head and neck, liver or kidney cancer. Both conserved end residues are part of each CDR3. The D gene is left open where the match is weak. Rows may omit the clone size; those that give it use once, few, many or a size class.

size	V	D	J	DNA	CDR3
few	TRBV12-5	-	TRBJ2-5	TGTGCTAGTGGTTTTTCCTTAGCGACAGAGACCCAGTACTTC	CASGFSLATETQYF
-	TRBV10-2	TRBD2	TRBJ2-5	TGCGCCAGCAAGGCTAGCGGGAGCGGGGAGACCCAGTACTTC	CASKASGSGETQYF
-	TRBV11-2	TRBD1	TRBJ2-2	TGTGCCAGCAGCGACACCGGGACAGGGAGTGCCGGGGAGCTGTTTTTT	CASSDTGTGSAGELFF
-	TRBV4-1	TRBD2	TRBJ2-1	TGCGCCAGCAGCCAGGAGGGACTAGCGGGAGCCAATGAGCAGTTCTTC	CASSQEGLAGANEQFF
-	TRBV7-9	-	TRBJ2-3	TGTGCCAGCAGCTCGCCAGCAGAGTGGGCAGATACGCAGTATTTT	CASSSPAEWADTQYF
-	TRBV4-2	-	TRBJ2-7	TGTGCCAGCAGCGAGGGGGCGGCGGGGCATAACGAGCAGTACTTC	CASSEGAAGHNEQYF
-	TRBV14	-	TRBJ2-3	TGTGCCAGCAGCCAAGACCCTAGCCCAGATACGCAGTATTTT	CASSQDPSPDTQYF
-	TRBV11-2	-	TRBJ2-2	TGTGCCAGCAGCCCAGGAGTCCCTACCGGGGAGCTGTTTTTT	CASSPGVPTGELFF
once	TRBV6-5	TRBD1	TRBJ1-1	TGTGCCAGCACCCTACAGGGGATGAACACTGAAGCTTTCTTT	CASTLQGMNTEAFF
once	TRBV11-2	TRBD1	TRBJ1-1	TGTGCCAGCAGCCCCCCCGGACAGGAGAACACTGAAGCTTTCTTT	CASSPPGQENTEAFF
-	TRBV5-1	-	TRBJ2-7	TGCGCCAGCAGCTTGGCCGAAGCGAGGAGGGTGTCCTACGAGCAGTACTTC	CASSLAEARRVSYEQYF
once	TRBV7-2	TRBD1	TRBJ1-3	TGTGCCAGCAGCTTATGGACAGGGGGCCGCTCTGGAAACACCATATATTTT	CASSLWTGGRSGNTIYF
-	TRBV5-6	-	TRBJ2-7	TGTGCCAGCAGCTCGGCTAACAGCCACTACGAGCAGTACTTC	CASSSANSHYEQYF
medium-sized	TRBV2	TRBD1	TRBJ2-7	TGTGCCAGCAGTCCTCCAGGGGGTAAGGCCTACGAGCAGTACTTC	CASSPPGGKAYEQYF
-	TRBV7-9	-	TRBJ2-1	TGTGCCAGCAGTTCTACTAGAAGATCCTACAATGAGCAGTTCTTC	CASSSTRRSYNEQFF
-	TRBV4-2	-	TRBJ2-1	TGTGCCAGCAGCCAGGCCGGGCGGGGCGGGAATGAGCAGTTCTTC	CASSQAGRGGNEQFF
-	TRBV19	-	TRBJ2-7	TGTGCCAGTAGTATTGGGGCAACACGTTCGGGGGAGCAGTACTTC	CASSIGATRSGEQYF
-	TRBV29-1	-	TRBJ2-2	TGCAGCGTTGAAGATAGCCAGGGGACCGGGGAGCTGTTTTTT	CSVEDSQGTGELFF
-	TRBV14	TRBD2	TRBJ2-3	TGTGCCAGCAGCCAAGTTTCTAGCGGGTATAGGACAGATACGCAGTATTTT	CASSQVSSGYRTDTQYF
few	TRBV9	-	TRBJ1-1	TGTGCCAGCAGCGTAGTGGCGAACACTGAAGCTTTCTTT	CASSVVANTEAFF
few	TRBV5-5	TRBD2	TRBJ2-1	TGTGCCAGCAGCTTTGGAGCGGGAGCTTACAATGAGCAGTTCTTC	CASSFGAGAYNEQFF
-	TRBV7-9	-	TRBJ2-7	TGTGCCAGCAGCTTCGATAGCTCCTACGAGCAGTACTTC	CASSFDSSYEQYF
-	TRBV21-1	-	TRBJ2-1	TGTGCCAGCAGCAAATATTTTAAGTGGAGGACAAATGACAATGAGCAGTTCTTC	CASSKYFKWRTNDNEQFF
-	TRBV7-6	-	TRBJ1-2	TGTGCCAGCAGCTCAAAATCGACAGATCCGGAAGGCTACACCTTC	CASSSKSTDPEGYTF
-	TRBV2	-	TRBJ2-2	TGTGCCAGCAGTGGATCCAGGACTCAACACACCGGGGAGCTGTTTTTT	CASSGSRTQHTGELFF
-	TRBV4-1	-	TRBJ2-1	TGCGCCAGCAGCAGAGTGGGGGAATACAATGAGCAGTTCTTC	CASSRVGEYNEQFF
once	TRBV29-1	-	TRBJ2-2	TGCAGCGTTTGGGCCTCGAGGGGGGCCAGCGCCGGGGAGCTGTTTTTT	CSVWASRGASAGELFF
-	TRBV5-1	TRBD2	TRBJ2-7	TGCGCCAGCAGCCCACTAGCGGGGGGCTACGAGCAGTACTTC	CASSPLAGGYEQYF
-	TRBV5-8	TRBD1	TRBJ1-1	TGTGCCAGCAGCTTACAGGGGATGAACACTGAAGCTTTCTTT	CASSLQGMNTEAFF
-	TRBV7-9	TRBD2	TRBJ2-5	TGTGCCAGCAGCTCACGGAGCGGGAGAGTCGCGGAGACCCAGTACTTC	CASSSRSGRVAETQYF
-	TRBV27	-	TRBJ2-5	TGTGCCAGCAGTTTCGACAGACAAGAGACCCAGTACTTC	CASSFDRQETQYF
-	TRBV5-1	TRBD1	TRBJ1-4	TGCGCCAGCAGCGTTGGACAGGGCGGTTGGGAAAAACTGTTTTTT	CASSVGQGGWEKLFF
-	TRBV18	TRBD1	TRBJ1-5	TGTGCCAGCTCACCAGCCAGGACAGGGGGCAATCAGCCCCAGCATTTT	CASSPARTGGNQPQHF
-	TRBV6-1	TRBD2	TRBJ2-7	TGTGCCAGCAGTGCCCGGGAGGAACACTACGAGCAGTACTTC	CASSAREEHYEQYF
few	TRBV7-6	-	TRBJ1-1	TGTGCCAGCAGCTTGGTAGCCAACACTGAAGCTTTCTTT	CASSLVANTEAFF